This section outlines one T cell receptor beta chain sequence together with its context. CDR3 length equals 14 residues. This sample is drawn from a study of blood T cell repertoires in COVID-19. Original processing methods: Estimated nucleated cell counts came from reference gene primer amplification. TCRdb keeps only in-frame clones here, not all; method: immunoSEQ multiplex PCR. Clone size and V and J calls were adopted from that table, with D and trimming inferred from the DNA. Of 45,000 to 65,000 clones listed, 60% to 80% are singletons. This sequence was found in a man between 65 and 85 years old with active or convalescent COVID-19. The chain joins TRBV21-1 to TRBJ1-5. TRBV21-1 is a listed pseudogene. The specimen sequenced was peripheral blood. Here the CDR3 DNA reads TGTGCCAGCAGCAAATCACTTAGCAATCAGCCCCAGCATTTT. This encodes CASSKSLSNQPQHF.